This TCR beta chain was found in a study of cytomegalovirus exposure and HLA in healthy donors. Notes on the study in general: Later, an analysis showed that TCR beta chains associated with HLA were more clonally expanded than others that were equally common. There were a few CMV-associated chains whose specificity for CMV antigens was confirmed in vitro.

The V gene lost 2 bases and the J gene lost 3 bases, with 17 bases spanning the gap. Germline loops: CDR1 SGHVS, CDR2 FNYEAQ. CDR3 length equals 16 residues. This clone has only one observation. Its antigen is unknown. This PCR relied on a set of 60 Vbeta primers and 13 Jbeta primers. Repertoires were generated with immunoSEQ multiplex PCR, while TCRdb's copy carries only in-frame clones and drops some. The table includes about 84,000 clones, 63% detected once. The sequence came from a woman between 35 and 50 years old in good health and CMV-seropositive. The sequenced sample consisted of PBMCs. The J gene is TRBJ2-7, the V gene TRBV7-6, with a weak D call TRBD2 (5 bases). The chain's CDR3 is CASSLSREKLNYEQYF. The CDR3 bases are TGTGCCAGCAGCTTATCACGGGAAAAGCTAAACTACGAGCAGTACTTC.